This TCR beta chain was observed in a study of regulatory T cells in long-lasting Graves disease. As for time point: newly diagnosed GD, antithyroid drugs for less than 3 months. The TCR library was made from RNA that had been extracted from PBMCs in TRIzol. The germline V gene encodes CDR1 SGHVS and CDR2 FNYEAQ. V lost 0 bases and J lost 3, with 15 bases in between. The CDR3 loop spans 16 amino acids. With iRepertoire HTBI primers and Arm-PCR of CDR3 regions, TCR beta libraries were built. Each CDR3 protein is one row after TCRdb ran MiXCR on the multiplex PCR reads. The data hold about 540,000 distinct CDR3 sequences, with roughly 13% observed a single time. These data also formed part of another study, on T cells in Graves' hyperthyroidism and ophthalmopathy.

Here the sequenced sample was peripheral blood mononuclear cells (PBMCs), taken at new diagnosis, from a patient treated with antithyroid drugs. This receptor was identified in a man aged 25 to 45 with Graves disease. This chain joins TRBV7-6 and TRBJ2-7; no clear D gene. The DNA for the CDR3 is TGTGCCAGCAGCTTAGCGGAAGTACCACGGCTCTACGAGCAGTACTTC. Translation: CASSLAEVPRLYEQYF.